This passage covers 5 T cell receptor beta chains from one sample sequenced in a study of blood T cells in healthy people across ages (dated by TCRdb to between 2015 and 2016). Library preparation was by 5' RACE. The reads were generated on an Illumina HiSeq 2500. A second PCR of about 7 to 12 cycles was run with a J-beta primer mix and a sample-barcoded 5' primer. In TCRdb, the public reads were trimmed at Q25 with fastp and aligned with MiXCR, with productive beta chains retained. When rows share a CDR3 protein, they turn into one entry using the most common DNA and genes. The sample table lists about 2 million distinct CDR3 sequences, 49% of them with a count of one. The ten top clones hold approximately 2.1% of the sample. Sample: blood. The receptors derive from a woman aged 40 to 50 in good health.

The chain is built from TRBV18 and TRBJ1-2; D might be TRBD1 (5 bases). The CDR3 length is 16 residues. With 6 bases removed from V and 3 bases from J, the gap between germline ends came to 20 bases. Germline V gene sequence: CDR1 KGHSH, CDR2 LQKENI. CDR3: CASSPVGDGVHYGYTF. CDR3 bases: TGTGCCAGCTCCCCCGTAGGGGACGGAGTGCACTATGGCTACACCTTC.

The chain uses TRBV20-1 and TRBJ2-3, with a weak D call TRBD1 (5 bases). V lost 3 bases, J lost 2 bases, and 9 bases lay in between. The length of the CDR3 is 13 residues. The germline CDR1 and CDR2 sequences are DFQATT and SNEGSKA (reference sequence). CDR3 bases: TGCAGTGCTAGCAGGGATGCCACAGATACGCAGTATTTT. Protein: CSASRDATDTQYF.

This clonotype has at least ten counts. The CDR3 DNA is TGTGCCAGCAGCTTAAGTACGGGGAAGACCCAGTACTTC. Protein sequence: CASSLSTGKTQYF. This sequence joins TRBV11-2 and TRBJ2-5, with a possible D match to TRBD2 (5 bases). Looked up from germline, CDR1 is SGHAT and CDR2 is FQNNGV. The CDR3 length is 13 residues. With 2 bases removed from V and 6 bases from J, the gap between germline ends came to 10 bases. The entire variable domain, with the rest obtained from reference TRBV11-2 and TRBJ2-5, is as follows: EAGVAQSPRYKIIEKRQSVAFWCNPISGHATLYWYQQILGQGPKLLIQFQNNGVVDDSQLPKDRFSAERLKGVDSTLKIQPAKLEDSAVYLCASSLSTGKTQYFGPGTRLLVL.

V is TRBV4-3 and J is TRBJ1-2; 8 nucleotides agree with TRBD1. Germline loops: CDR1 LGHNA, CDR2 YSLEER. CDR3 length equals 14 residues. V lost 5 bases to trimming and J lost 1 base; unmatched junction nucleotides: 3. CDR3 sequence: CASSLDRDNYGYTF. CDR3 in DNA: TGCGCCAGCAGCTTGGACAGGGATAACTATGGCTACACCTTC.

V and J are TRBV29-1 and TRBJ2-1; D unclear. The DNA end is a closer match to TRBJ2-7, so the J assignment may be wrong. CDR1 is SQVTM, CDR2 ANQGSEA, per germline. The CDR3 consists of 13 residues. The CDR3 region has the DNA TGCAGCGTCGGACGGATTTCCTACAATGAGCAGTACTTC. This translates into CSVGRISYNEQYF.